The clone carrying this T cell receptor (beta chain) was seen a single time. TCRdb's copy holds only in-frame clones and misses some; the assay was immunoSEQ multiplex PCR. The table records roughly 200,000 clones, about 88% of them present only once. The V end lost 3 bases, the J end lost 8 bases, and 17 bases lay between the germline ends. The CDR3 runs to 16 residues. CDR1 is SGHDN, CDR2 FVKESK, per germline. This entry comes from a study of blood T cell repertoires in COVID-19. Whole-study context: Sources were T cells, B-cell-depleted T cells, or PBMCs; the material itself was cDNA or gDNA.

V gene TRBV14 combines with J gene TRBJ1-6, with D perhaps matching TRBD1 (5 bases). Sequenced sample: peripheral blood. The receptor was derived from a woman aged 40 to 50 who had recovered from COVID-19. In nucleotides, the CDR3 is TGTGCCAGCAGCCACCTTGACCAGGGAGGGGATTCACCCCTCCACTTT. Translation gives CASSHLDQGGDSPLHF.